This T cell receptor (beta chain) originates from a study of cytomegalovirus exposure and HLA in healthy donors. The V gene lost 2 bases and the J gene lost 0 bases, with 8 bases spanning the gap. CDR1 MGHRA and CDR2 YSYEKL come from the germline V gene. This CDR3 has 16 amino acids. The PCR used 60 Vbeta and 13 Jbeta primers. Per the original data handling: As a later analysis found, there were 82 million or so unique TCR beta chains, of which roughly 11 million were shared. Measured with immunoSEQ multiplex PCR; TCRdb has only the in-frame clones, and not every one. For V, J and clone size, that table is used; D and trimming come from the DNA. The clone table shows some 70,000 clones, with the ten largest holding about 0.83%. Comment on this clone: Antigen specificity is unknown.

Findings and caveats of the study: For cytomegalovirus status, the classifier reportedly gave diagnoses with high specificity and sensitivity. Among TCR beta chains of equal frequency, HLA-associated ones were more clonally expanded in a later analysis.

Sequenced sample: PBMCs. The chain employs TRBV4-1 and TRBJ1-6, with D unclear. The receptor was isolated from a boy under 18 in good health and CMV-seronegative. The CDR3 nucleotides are TGCGCCAGCAGCCAATCCGAGAGCTCCTATAATTCACCCCTCCACTTT. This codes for CASSQSESSYNSPLHF.